A selection of T cell receptor beta chains follows, all from one sample in a study of cytomegalovirus exposure and HLA in healthy donors. Sequenced by immunoSEQ multiplex PCR; TCRdb stores in-frame clones only, minus some. The sample records 150,000 to 200,000 clones, about 70% being singletons. The sequenced material came from PBMCs. The receptors here all came from a woman between 40 and 55 years old in good health and CMV-seropositive. Both conserved end residues are part of each CDR3. The order of the fields is clone size, V gene, D gene, J gene, CDR3 DNA, CDR3 protein. A D gene is named only where the DNA matches it firmly. Clone size is stated in some rows and not others, as once, few, many or a class when expanded.

>.|TRBV7-8|TRBD2|TRBJ2-3
TGTGCCAGCAGCTTAGATGGACTAGCGGAGGGGACAGATACGCAGTATTTT
CASSLDGLAEGTDTQYF
>.|TRBV5-1|.|TRBJ1-1
TGCGCCAGCAGCCTGGAGGGCGGGACTGAAGCTTTCTTT
CASSLEGGTEAFF
>.|TRBV5-1|TRBD1|TRBJ2-5
TGCGCCAGCACCGACAGGGGGCTAGGAGAGACCCAGTACTTC
CASTDRGLGETQYF
>few|TRBV28|TRBD1|TRBJ2-7
TGTGCCAGCAGTCGAGGGGGCCGCGAGCAGTACTTC
CASSRGGREQYF
>once|TRBV4-2|TRBD2|TRBJ2-3
TGTGCCAGCAGCCAATTGGCGGGAGGGCTATCAGATACGCAGTATTTT
CASSQLAGGLSDTQYF
>.|TRBV7-9|.|TRBJ1-4
TGTGCCAGCAGCTTGGAGCAGCGTAATGAAAAACTGTTTTTT
CASSLEQRNEKLFF
>few|TRBV5-8|.|TRBJ1-1
TGTGCCAGCAGCTTGCGCAGGGACACTGAAGCTTTCTTT
CASSLRRDTEAFF
>.|TRBV20-1|.|TRBJ1-2
TGCAGTGCTAGCAACTATGGCTACCCCTTC
CSASNYGYPF
>.|TRBV2|.|TRBJ1-4
TGTGCCAGCATGAGAGGGTCTAATGAAAAACTGTTTTTT
CASMRGSNEKLFF
>.|TRBV2|TRBD2|TRBJ2-4
TGTGCCAGCAGTGATTGGGCCTTAGTGGCGGGGGGAAACATTCAGTACTTC
CASSDWALVAGGNIQYF
>.|TRBV7-2|.|TRBJ2-3
TGTGCCAGCAGCAAGGTCATAGCATTCACAGATACGCAGTATTTT
CASSKVIAFTDTQYF
>.|TRBV7-3|TRBD2|TRBJ2-1
TGTGCCAGCAGCACTAGCGGGAGCTCCTACAATGAGCAGTTCTTC
CASSTSGSSYNEQFF
>.|TRBV28|TRBD1|TRBJ1-2
TGTGCCAGCAGTCAGGGGGACACCAACTATGGCTACACCTTC
CASSQGDTNYGYTF
>few|TRBV27|.|TRBJ2-5
TGTGCCAGCAGTCCTGGTGGAGGCCGTGGGCAAGAGACCCAGTACTTC
CASSPGGGRGQETQYF
>few|TRBV4-1|.|TRBJ1-1
TGCGCCAGCAGCCAAGTTCTAGGAGACACTGAAGCTTTCTTT
CASSQVLGDTEAFF
>.|TRBV7-2|.|TRBJ2-5
TGTGCCAGCAGCTTAGTAAGCGGAAGCCAAGAGACCCAGTACTTC
CASSLVSGSQETQYF
>few|TRBV5-1|TRBD2|TRBJ2-5
TGCGCCAGCCGCCTGGGACTAGCGGGAGAGGGCGAGACCCAGTACTTC
CASRLGLAGEGETQYF
>few|TRBV4-1|.|TRBJ2-1
TGCGCCAGCAGCCAAGTGTCTATTAACTACAATGAGCAGTTCTTC
CASSQVSINYNEQFF
>few|TRBV27|.|TRBJ1-2
TGTGCCAGCAGTTTATTCGGGGGGGGGCCGTTAGGCTACACCTTC
CASSLFGGGPLGYTF
>.|TRBV19|.|TRBJ1-2
TGTGCCAGTAGTAACCCGCAGGGATTAAACTATGGCTACACCTTC
CASSNPQGLNYGYTF
>once|TRBV5-4|TRBD2|TRBJ2-7
TGTGCCAGCAGCTTGGGGGGGACTAGCGGGAAGGGCGAGCAGTACTTC
CASSLGGTSGKGEQYF
>.|TRBV10-3|.|TRBJ1-1
TGTGCCATCAGTGAGTCCAGGAACACTGAAGCTTTCTTT
CAISESRNTEAFF